These 32 T cell receptor beta chains share one sample of origin, sequenced in a study of T cells and copy number aberrations in small-cell lung cancer. Sequencing used immunoSEQ multiplex PCR; TCRdb keeps in-frame clones, though not all of them. Altogether 1,200 or so clones are present, about 88% being singletons, with the ten largest covering 4% to 5.5%. The sequencing sample was made of tumor tissue. Receptors were obtained from a man in his sixties with small cell lung cancer.

The chain joins TRBV2 to TRBJ1-2; D is possibly TRBD1 (5 bases). V dropped 3 bases and J dropped 6 bases, with 11 bases sitting between them. Germline CDR1 reads SNHLY; CDR2 reads FYNNEI. The CDR3 is 13 amino acids. This CDR3 is CASSDWGSDGYTF. The CDR3 DNA follows: TGTGCCAGCAGTGACTGGGGGTCTGATGGCTACACCTTC.

V gene TRBV28 combines with J gene TRBJ1-6; TRBD1 agrees at 7 bases. The junction had 10 bases not matched to a gene; V was cut back by 3 bases and J by 8 bases. Germline V gene data show CDR1 as MDHEN and CDR2 as SYDVKM. CDR3 length equals 16 residues. CDR3 DNA sequence: TGTGCCAGCAGTTTCCCAATCAGGACAGGTGATTCACCCCTCCACTTT. Protein sequence: CASSFPIRTGDSPLHF.

To note about this clone: Additional DNA sequences in this sample encode the identical CDR3. The V and J genes are TRBV4-3 and TRBJ1-4; D not resolved. The ends were cut back, 3 bases at V and 0 bases at J, with 11 bases in the middle. The CDR3 runs 16 residues. The germline V gene has CDR1 LGHNA and CDR2 YSLEER. The CDR3 spells CASSHNRKATNEKLFF. CDR3 nucleotides: TGCGCCAGCAGCCACAACAGAAAAGCAACTAATGAAAAACTGTTTTTT.

The chain uses TRBV5-6 and TRBJ1-1; D call uncertain. The germline gives CDR1 SGHDT, CDR2 YYEEEE. The CDR3 extends over 13 amino acids. V was cut by 1 base and J by 1 base, with 5 bases left in between. DNA of the CDR3: TGTGCCAGCAGCTTGACCCCGAACACTGAAGCTTTCTTT. As protein: CASSLTPNTEAFF.

This chain links TRBV5-1 with TRBJ2-7; D remains unclear. Trimming left V 5 bases short and J 1 base short, with 16 bases between. Per germline, CDR1 SGHRS and CDR2 YFSETQ. This CDR3 spans 15 amino acids. CDR3: CASSVAPQRSYEQYF. The CDR3, as DNA: TGCGCCAGCAGTGTTGCGCCCCAAAGATCCTACGAGCAGTACTTC.

The chain joins TRBV27 to TRBJ2-7; no clear D gene. V lost 7 bases to trimming and J lost 2 bases, with 9 bases between them. This CDR3 is 12 amino acids long. The germline V gene has CDR1 MNHEY and CDR2 SMNVEV (reference sequence). The CDR3 region has the DNA TGTGCCAGCACCGACCGGACCTACGAGCAGTACTTC. It yields the protein CASTDRTYEQYF.

The chain recombines TRBV6-6 with TRBJ2-7; D is possibly TRBD1 or TRBD2 (5 bases each). The CDR3 totals 14 residues. V was clipped by 2 bases and J by 6 bases, with 14 bases between them. The V gene's germline CDR1 is MNHNY and CDR2 SVGAGI (reference sequence). The CDR3 nucleotides read TGTGCCAGCAGTTACGAGGGGTTGAACGGCGAGCAGTACTTC. As protein: CASSYEGLNGEQYF.

The rearrangement links TRBV11-3 to TRBJ2-3; TRBD2 might be the D (5 bases). Per germline, CDR1 SGHNT and CDR2 YENEEA. CDR3 length equals 15 residues. The V and J ends lost 5 bases and 6 bases respectively, with 18 bases between them. CDR3 residues: CASSPVGEGADTQYF. The CDR3 bases are TGTGCCAGCAGCCCAGTGGGAGAGGGCGCGGATACGCAGTATTTT.

In its sample, this clone was seen once. This chain joins TRBV5-1 and TRBJ2-3, with TRBD2 matching over 14 bases. CDR1 SGHRS and CDR2 YFSETQ come from the germline V gene. The CDR3 sequence is 17 residues long. V lost 4 bases to trimming and J lost 0 bases; unmatched junction nucleotides: 4. The CDR3 nucleotides are TGCGCCAGCAGCAGGACTAGCGGGGGGTCGAGCACAGATACGCAGTATTTT. Translation gives CASSRTSGGSSTDTQYF.

The chain carries TRBV6-6 and TRBJ2-7; 11 bases are shared with TRBD1. CDR1 is MNHNY, CDR2 SVGAGI, per germline (reference sequence). CDR3 length: 15 amino acids. The V gene end was trimmed by 0 bases and the J gene end by 7 bases; junction bases not matched to a gene: 5. The CDR3 nucleotides read TGTGCCAGCAGTTACTCAGGACAGGGGGCTTATGAGCAGTACTTC. Protein sequence: CASSYSGQGAYEQYF.

The V and J genes are TRBV6-1 and TRBJ2-5; D gene unclear. Trimming shortened V by 0 bases and J by 5 bases, and 16 bases separated the two germline ends. Per germline, CDR1 MNHNS and CDR2 SASEGT. The CDR3 is 16 amino acids. The CDR3 here is CASSEARSYSWETQYF. Written as DNA, the CDR3 is TGTGCCAGCAGTGAAGCCAGGTCGTATTCCTGGGAGACCCAGTACTTC.

Points on this clone: The CDR3 does not close with the conserved phenylalanine or tryptophan, likely indicating a read error. Additional DNA sequences in this sample encode the identical CDR3. For the CDR3, the DNA is TGTGCCAGCAGCCTAGGGTGGGGGAATGAAAAACTGTTTTGT. It yields the protein CASSLGWGNEKLFC. This chain connects TRBV6-1 to TRBJ1-4; D possibly corresponds to TRBD1 (5 bases). The CDR3 has 14 amino acids. With 6 bases removed from V and 5 bases from J, the gap between germline ends came to 13 bases. CDR1 MNHNS and CDR2 SASEGT come from the germline V gene.

The CDR3 DNA is TGTGCCAGCAGCGCAGGGGCCTTTGGGGGGACCGCGGGGGGCTACACCTTC. This encodes CASSAGAFGGTAGGYTF. The chain has TRBV9 and TRBJ1-2; D is possibly TRBD1 (6 bases). CDR1 and CDR2 from the germline V gene are SGDLS and YYNGEE. The CDR3 covers 17 residues. V lost 3 bases and J 8 bases, leaving 26 bases between the germline ends. Full variable domain (missing parts from reference TRBV9 and TRBJ1-2): DSGVTQTPKHLITATGQRVTLRCSPRSGDLSVYWYQQSLDQGLQFLIQYYNGEERAKGNILERFSAQQFPDLHSELNLSSLELGDSALYFCASSAGAFGGTAGGYTFGSGTRLTVV.

V usage is TRBV10-3 and J usage is TRBJ1-6; weak D call: TRBD1 (5 bases). From germline, CDR1 is ENHRY and CDR2 SYGVKD. V was shortened by 3 bases and J by 7 bases, with 13 bases between the two germline ends. The CDR3 covers 15 residues. This CDR3 is CAISDRGTGNSPLHF. In DNA, the CDR3 is TGTGCCATCAGTGATAGGGGAACGGGCAATTCACCCCTCCACTTT.

This clone showed up just a few times. This chain connects TRBV7-9 to TRBJ1-1; no firm D call. V was clipped by 4 bases and J by 1 base, with 13 bases between them. The CDR3 is 15 amino acids. Germline V gene sequence: CDR1 SEHNR, CDR2 FQNEAQ (reference sequence). DNA of the CDR3: TGTGCCAGCAGCTCACTGTCGGGCAGGAACACTGAAGCTTTCTTT. Translating it yields CASSSLSGRNTEAFF.

Turning to this clone: The conserved phenylalanine or tryptophan is not found at the CDR3 terminus, so this likely reflects a read error. The DNA is left out, because the CDR3 cannot be placed on it with certainty; the CDR3 is given as TCRdb lists it. Other DNA sequences from this sample encode an identical CDR3 as well. The CDR3 protein is CASSLGWGNEKLFC. The chain links TRBV6-1 to TRBJ1-4. Germline values: CDR1 MNHNS, CDR2 SASEGT. The CDR3 sequence runs 14 residues, both termini included.

The rearrangement uses TRBV10-3 and TRBJ2-7; the match to TRBD2 covers 13 bases. Germline CDR1 and CDR2: ENHRY and SYGVKD. There are 13 residues in the CDR3. Unmatched junction bases numbered 5, after V lost 10 bases and J lost 5 bases. The CDR3 loop is CASRTSGSNEQYF. In DNA form, the CDR3 reads TGTGCCAGCAGGACTAGCGGGAGCAACGAGCAGTACTTC.

The chain recombines TRBV5-1 with TRBJ2-6, with TRBD1 matching over 9 bases. J gave up 1 base and V 3 bases, and 8 bases lay outside the gene matches. Germline values: CDR1 SGHRS, CDR2 YFSETQ. The length of the CDR3 is 18 residues. The CDR3 nucleotides read TGCGCCAGCAGCTCAGTCACAGGGGGCGCGTCTGGGGCCAACGTCCTGACTTTC. It translates to CASSSVTGGASGANVLTF.

This sequence joins TRBV19 and TRBJ2-2; maybe TRBD1 (6 bases). This CDR3 comprises 14 residues. Trimming took off 3 bases at V and 5 bases at J, with 10 bases between the two ends. Germline lookup yields CDR1 LNHDA and CDR2 SQIVND (reference sequence). This chain's CDR3 is CASSMNRVTGELFF. The CDR3 region has the DNA TGTGCCAGTAGTATGAACAGGGTGACCGGGGAGCTGTTTTTT.

This clone was recorded only once. J is TRBJ1-1 and V is TRBV5-1, with D unclear. Trimming removed 1 base from V and 5 bases from J, with 15 bases in between. Looked up from germline, CDR1 is SGHRS and CDR2 is YFSETQ. The CDR3 consists of 15 residues. The CDR3 loop reads CASSLLGTRGTEAFF. CDR3 nucleotides: TGCGCCAGCAGCTTGTTAGGAACACGTGGTACTGAAGCTTTCTTT.

This rearrangement joins TRBV6-6 to TRBJ1-5, with a possible D match to TRBD1 (6 bases). From germline, CDR1 is MNHNY and CDR2 SVGAGI (reference sequence). The germline V and J ends were trimmed by 5 bases and 0 bases, with 14 bases remaining between them. The CDR3 totals 16 residues. The CDR3 spells CASSGLGGVSNQPQHF. The CDR3 DNA follows: TGTGCCAGCAGTGGACTAGGGGGTGTTAGCAATCAGCCCCAGCATTTT.

This chain uses TRBV7-2 with TRBJ1-1; no firm D call. Germline assignment: CDR1 SGHTA and CDR2 FQGNSA. There are 15 residues in the CDR3. V lost 1 base and J lost 5, with 14 bases in between. CDR3 coding DNA: TGTGCCAGCAGCTTAGGGGCCGCTGCGAGAACTGAAGCTTTCTTT. Its protein is CASSLGAAARTEAFF.

The table lists this clone with a few counts. Other nucleotide sequences in the sample specify the same CDR3. The chain couples TRBV7-9 to TRBJ2-7; possible D gene TRBD1, 6 bases. Trimming shortened V by 3 bases and J by 2 bases, and 14 bases separated the two germline ends. The CDR3 has 15 amino acids. Germline V gives CDR1 SEHNR, CDR2 FQNEAQ (reference sequence). The DNA for the CDR3 is TGTGCCAGCAGCTTTACCGGGACAAGGACCTACGAGCAGTACTTC. Translated: CASSFTGTRTYEQYF. Variable domain in full (rest from reference TRBV7-9 and TRBJ2-7): DTGVSQNPRHKITKRGQNVTFRCDPISEHNRLYWYRQTLGQGPEFLTYFQNEAQLEKSRLLSDRFSAERPKGSFSTLEIQRTEQGDSAMYLCASSFTGTRTYEQYFGPGTRLTVT.

J is TRBJ2-5 and V is TRBV30; tentatively, D is TRBD2 (5 bases). V lost 5 bases and J lost 4, with 17 bases in between. CDR1 and CDR2 from the germline V gene are GTSNPN and SVGIG (reference sequence). This CDR3 comprises 14 residues. The CDR3 is CAWSKDGDVETQYF. The CDR3 bases are TGTGCCTGGTCAAAGGACGGGGATGTAGAGACCCAGTACTTC.

A word on this clone: At one of its ends the junction is not consistent with the germline gene, which may arise from a read error. The CDR3 is CASSSVAGGYRNEQFF. CDR3 coding DNA: TGCGCCAGCAGTTCGGTAGCGGGGGGGTACAGGAATGAACAGTTCTTC. The chain is built from TRBV5-1 and TRBJ2-1; TRBD2 aligns across 11 bases. Germline V lookup: CDR1 SGHRS, CDR2 YFSETQ. The CDR3 is 16 residues long.

V gene TRBV9 combines with J gene TRBJ2-5; D possibly matches TRBD1 or TRBD2 (5 bases each). The V end lost 7 bases, the J end lost 5 bases, and 9 bases lay between the germline ends. CDR3 length: 11 amino acids. CDR1 is SGDLS and CDR2 is YYNGEE in the germline V gene. DNA of the CDR3: TGTGCCAGCGGGACCACGGAGACCCAGTACTTC. Encoded protein: CASGTTETQYF. Filled out from reference TRBV9 and TRBJ2-5, the complete variable domain reads DSGVTQTPKHLITATGQRVTLRCSPRSGDLSVYWYQQSLDQGLQFLIQYYNGEERAKGNILERFSAQQFPDLHSELNLSSLELGDSALYFCASGTTETQYFGPGTRLLVL.

Comments on this clone: At one boundary the junction diverges from the germline segment, which might be a read error. V is TRBV18 and J is TRBJ2-2; D assignment may be TRBD1 or TRBD2 (5 bases each). This CDR3 contains 16 residues. Germline assignment: CDR1 KGHSH and CDR2 LQKENI. The CDR3 sequence is CASSSYGTVNTGELVF. The CDR3 nucleotides read TGTGCCAGCTCATCTTACGGGACGGTTAACACCGGGGAGCTGGTTTTT.

The genes are TRBV11-3 and TRBJ2-3; D might be TRBD1 or TRBD2, each matching 6 bases. CDR3 length: 12 residues. V shed 5 bases and J shed 9 bases, with 12 bases lying between them. Germline CDR1 reads SGHNT; CDR2 reads YENEEA. CDR3 sequence reads: CASSGGPGTQYF. The CDR3 nucleotides are TGTGCCAGCAGCGGGGGGCCTGGGACGCAGTATTTT.

This clone showed up just once. The chain recombines TRBV30 with TRBJ1-4; tentatively, D is TRBD1 (6 bases). Trimming removed 1 base from V and 8 bases from J, with 8 bases in between. CDR1 and CDR2 from the germline V gene are GTSNPN and SVGIG (reference sequence). The length of the CDR3 is 12 residues. Here the CDR3 DNA reads TGTGCCTGGAGTGAGGGGGAGGAAAAACTGTTTTTT. Residues: CAWSEGEEKLFF.

The chain carries TRBV7-2 and TRBJ1-4, with D tentatively TRBD1 (6 bases). Trimming removed 1 base at V and 4 bases at J, with 10 bases between. In germline, CDR1 is SGHTA, CDR2 FQGNSA. This CDR3 spans 15 amino acids. The CDR3 bases are TGTGCCAGCAGCTTAGTAGGGGGTAATAATGAAAAACTGTTTTTT. Encoded protein: CASSLVGGNNEKLFF.

Here the CDR3 reads CASSFARPDSELFF. CDR3 DNA: TGTGCCAGCAGTTTCGCTAGGCCGGACTCGGAGCTGTTTTTT. V usage is TRBV27 and J usage is TRBJ2-2; TRBD2 is a possible D gene (5 bases). The germline V gene encodes CDR1 MNHEY and CDR2 SMNVEV (reference sequence). The CDR3 runs to 14 residues. V dropped 3 bases and J dropped 10 bases, with 15 bases sitting between them.

CDR3 residues: CASSRDLRGRAADTQYF. CDR3 bases: TGTGCCAGTAGCCGCGATCTACGCGGGAGGGCAGCAGATACGCAGTATTTT. The rearrangement links TRBV19 to TRBJ2-3; the match to TRBD2 covers 9 bases. Germline V gene data show CDR1 as LNHDA and CDR2 as SQIVND (reference sequence). The CDR3 length is 17 residues. V shed 6 bases, J shed 4 bases, and the junction held 14 bases outside the gene matches.